These 5 T cell receptor beta chains share one sample of origin, sequenced in a study of blood T cells in healthy people across ages. A J-beta primer mix and a sample-barcoded 5' primer were used in a second PCR of roughly 6 to 12 cycles. TCRdb re-derived calls from the 5' RACE reads in MiXCR, one entry per CDR3 protein. The data contain under 700,000 distinct CDR3 sequences, 24% of them singletons. These data also formed part of another study, on T cells of mothers and their children.

Material for sequencing was blood. The receptors derive from a boy between 10 and 17 years old in good health.

This clonotype was seen ten or more times. The chain couples TRBV28 to TRBJ1-4; D not certain. Per the germline V gene, CDR1 is MDHEN and CDR2 is SYDVKM. Deletions cut 6 bases from V and 7 bases from J, with 15 bases between. CDR3 length: 14 residues. CDR3 protein: CASRIPLSGEKLFF. CDR3 sequence (DNA): TGTGCCAGCAGGATTCCCCTCTCGGGTGAAAAACTGTTTTTT.

The rearrangement links TRBV14 to TRBJ2-1, with D tentatively TRBD2 (6 bases). CDR1 and CDR2 from the germline V gene are SGHDN and FVKESK. The ends were cut back, 7 bases at V and 7 bases at J, with 14 bases in the middle. The CDR3 covers 13 residues. CDR3 loop: CASTRGGRNEQFF. The CDR3 nucleotides read TGTGCCAGCACCCGTGGGGGGAGGAATGAGCAGTTCTTC.

This clonotype was found once. The rearrangement links TRBV14 to TRBJ2-5, with 8 bases aligning to TRBD2. The DNA end lines up better with TRBJ2-1; the J call may be wrong. The germline V gene encodes CDR1 SGHDN and CDR2 FVKESK. The CDR3 is made up of 20 amino acids. The CDR3 protein is CASSPVRGEIYGRAYNEQFF. CDR3 bases: TGTGCCAGCAGCCCGGTGCGAGGGGAGATATACGGGAGGGCCTACAATGAGCAGTTCTTC.

This clonotype is a singleton in its sample. V and J are TRBV5-1 and TRBJ2-7; the match to TRBD2 covers 11 bases. CDR3 length: 16 residues. The trim removed 0 bases at V and 0 bases at J, leaving 2 bases unmatched. The germline V gene encodes CDR1 SGHRS and CDR2 YFSETQ. The chain's CDR3 is CASSLETSGGSYEQYF. The CDR3 DNA follows: TGCGCCAGCAGCTTGGAAACTAGCGGGGGCTCCTACGAGCAGTACTTC.

A single count supports this clonotype. V is TRBV20-1 and J is TRBJ2-3, with D possibly TRBD2 on 6 matching bases. The CDR3 contains 13 residues. Germline CDR1 DFQATT, CDR2 SNEGSKA (reference sequence). V was pared by 6 bases and J by 5 bases, with 15 bases between. The CDR3 reads CSARTSGGDTQYF. For the CDR3, the DNA is TGCAGTGCGAGGACCTCCGGGGGAGATACGCAGTATTTT.